A single sample gave rise to the 3 T cell receptor beta chains below, sequenced in a study of T cell responses to AZD1222 COVID-19 vaccine. Sequenced by immunoSEQ multiplex PCR; TCRdb stores in-frame clones only, minus some. The repertoire consists of 150,000 to 200,000 clones, with roughly 91% occurring once and the leading ten covering less than 2.5%. Specimen: peripheral blood, collected 28 days after the second AZD1222 dose. Every receptor here comes from an adult who received the AZD1222 COVID-19 vaccine.

The CDR3 nucleotides are TGTGCCAGCAAACGGGGGGATAATTCACCCCTCCACTTT. It yields the protein CASKRGDNSPLHF. This chain joins TRBV6-5 and TRBJ1-6, with D perhaps matching TRBD1 (5 bases). In germline, CDR1 is MNHEY, CDR2 SVGAGI. The CDR3 sequence is 13 residues long. V was cut by 7 bases and J by 5 bases, with 9 bases left in between.

The rearrangement uses TRBV28 and TRBJ2-5; 9 bases line up with TRBD2. CDR1 and CDR2 (germline): MDHEN, SYDVKM. J gave up 5 bases and V 9 bases, and 19 bases lay outside the gene matches. This CDR3 comprises 17 residues. The DNA of the CDR3 is TGTGCCAGTTTTGCCCCTATAGCGGGGGCGGGGAGGGAGACCCAGTACTTC. Translated: CASFAPIAGAGRETQYF.

The chain employs TRBV7-8 and TRBJ1-2; D ambiguous. CDR3 length: 14 amino acids. The germline CDR1 and CDR2 sequences are SGHVS and FQNEAQ. The V end lost 6 bases, the J end lost 8 bases, and 19 bases lay between the germline ends. Written as DNA, the CDR3 is TGTGCCAGCAGTCGTGGCGCGAAAGGAGAGGGCTACACCTTC. This sequence encodes CASSRGAKGEGYTF.